These 16 T cell receptor beta chains originate from one sample sequenced in a study of blood T cell repertoires in COVID-19. Assay used: immunoSEQ multiplex PCR; TCRdb lists only in-frame clones, some missing. This sample carries some 290,000 clones, under 90% of them seen once, and the ten largest clones take around 10%. The sequenced sample consisted of peripheral blood. The receptors come from a woman in her 30s with COVID-19, enrolled during active disease.

The rearrangement uses TRBV7-2 and TRBJ1-1; D gene ambiguous. Trimming shortened V by 3 bases and J by 0 bases, and 11 bases separated the two germline ends. CDR1 and CDR2 (germline): SGHTA, FQGNSA. The CDR3 contains 15 residues. Here the CDR3 reads CASSFQDTMNTEAFF. The CDR3 region has the DNA TGTGCCAGCAGCTTCCAGGATACGATGAACACTGAAGCTTTCTTT.

This chain uses TRBV7-2 with TRBJ2-2; 7 bases map to TRBD2. The CDR3 consists of 16 residues. Trimming cost V 5 bases and J 3 bases; bases outside gene matches: 9. The germline V gene has CDR1 SGHTA and CDR2 FQGNSA. The CDR3 spells CASSPTGRGYTGELFF. The CDR3 DNA reads as TGTGCCAGCAGCCCGACTGGGCGGGGGTACACCGGGGAGCTGTTTTTT.

V is TRBV6-2 or TRBV6-3 and J is TRBJ1-5; tentative D call: TRBD1 (5 bases). The germline V gene has CDR1 MNHEY and CDR2 SVGEGT. The CDR3 extends over 19 amino acids. The germline V and J ends were trimmed by 2 bases and 6 bases, with 26 bases remaining between them. DNA of the CDR3: TGTGCCAGCAGTTACCGACCGGGGGAAACGGGCGAGGCACTTCAGCCCCAGCATTTT. Residues: CASSYRPGETGEALQPQHF.

The chain is built from TRBV6-1 and TRBJ1-4, with 11 bases identical to TRBD1. Germline trimming cut 2 bases from V and 8 bases from J; bases unmatched to any gene: 7. Germline loops: CDR1 MNHNS, CDR2 SASEGT. The CDR3 length is 16 residues. The CDR3 DNA reads TGTGCCAGCAGTGAAAGGGGGACAGGGGGGCGCGAAAAACTGTTTTTT. The encoded protein is CASSERGTGGREKLFF.

On this clone: Sequence at one end of the junction differs from germline and may be a read error. This chain uses TRBV5-4 with TRBJ2-7; TRBD1 agrees at 9 bases. The CDR3 spans 13 residues. The germline CDR1 and CDR2 sequences are SGHNT and YYREEE (reference sequence). Here the CDR3 reads CAGRDRASYEQYF. The CDR3 nucleotides are TGTGCCGGCAGGGACAGGGCGTCCTACGAGCAGTACTTC. Looking up the rest from reference TRBV5-4 and TRBJ2-7 gives the full variable domain: ETGVTQSPTHLIKTRGQQVTLRCSSQSGHNTVSWYQQALGQGPQFIFQYYREEENGRGNFPPRFSGLQFPNYSSELNVNALELDDSALYLCAGRDRASYEQYFGPGTRLTVT.

This sequence joins TRBV5-1 and TRBJ1-5; D is uncertain. This CDR3 spans 15 amino acids. Germline V lookup: CDR1 SGHRS, CDR2 YFSETQ. Trimming left V 4 bases short and J 4 bases short, with 15 bases between. CDR3 loop: CASSPDGPGNQPQHF. CDR3 bases: TGCGCCAGCAGCCCGGACGGGCCGGGGAATCAGCCCCAGCATTTT.

The genes are TRBV2 and TRBJ1-2, with TRBD1 as a possible D gene (6 bases). V shed 8 bases and J shed 3 bases, with 28 bases lying between them. Germline V lookup: CDR1 SNHLY, CDR2 FYNNEI. This CDR3 is 18 amino acids long. CDR3 in DNA: TGTGCCAGCGCCCAAGCAAGGGACACCCGCGCCGGCGACTATGGCTACACCTTC. As protein: CASAQARDTRAGDYGYTF.

The chain joins TRBV7-9 to TRBJ2-2, with 14 bases matching TRBD2. V lost 5 bases to trimming and J lost 6 bases; unmatched junction nucleotides: 8. Germline CDR1 is SEHNR and CDR2 is FQNEAQ (reference sequence). CDR3 length equals 17 residues. The CDR3 region is CASSPWTSGGLAGELFF. In DNA form, the CDR3 reads TGTGCCAGCAGCCCGTGGACTAGCGGGGGGTTGGCCGGGGAGCTGTTTTTT.

The V call is TRBV18, the J call TRBJ2-1; 8 positions agree with TRBD2. Per the germline V gene, CDR1 is KGHSH and CDR2 is LQKENI. This CDR3 contains 13 residues. J gave up 6 bases and V 5 bases, and 3 bases lay outside the gene matches. DNA of the CDR3: TGTGCCAGCTCATCCGGGACTAGCAATGAGCAGTTCTTC. Its translation is CASSSGTSNEQFF.

J is TRBJ2-2 and V is TRBV5-4; 12 nucleotides agree with TRBD2. Germline values: CDR1 SGHNT, CDR2 YYREEE (reference sequence). This CDR3 has 14 amino acids. V dropped 8 bases and J dropped 6; count of bases not matched to a gene: 5. The CDR3 spells CASRTSGGPGELFF. Written as DNA, the CDR3 is TGTGCCAGTAGAACTAGCGGGGGGCCCGGGGAGCTGTTTTTT.

This chain uses TRBV28 with TRBJ2-3, with 9 positions matching TRBD2. CDR1 is MDHEN, CDR2 SYDVKM, per germline. This CDR3 spans 15 amino acids. V shed 7 bases and J 2 bases; nucleotides not matched to a gene: 7. The CDR3 DNA sequence: TGTGCCAGCAAGAGGATAGCGGGAGTCACAGATACGCAGTATTTT. It is translated as CASKRIAGVTDTQYF.

The chain carries TRBV27 and TRBJ1-5; 8 positions agree with TRBD1. Trimming took 7 bases from V and 7 from J; bases not matched to a gene: 6. The CDR3 runs to 13 residues. Germline lookup yields CDR1 MNHEY and CDR2 SMNVEV (reference sequence). CDR3 sequence reads: CASIGQGGQPQHF. The DNA of the CDR3 is TGTGCCAGCATCGGACAGGGCGGACAGCCCCAGCATTTT.

The rearrangement links TRBV19 to TRBJ2-7; D possibly corresponds to TRBD1 (6 bases). The CDR3 runs to 14 residues. Trimming took 4 bases from V and 2 from J, leaving 12 bases between them. In germline, CDR1 is LNHDA, CDR2 SQIVND (reference sequence). CDR3 bases: TGTGCCAGTAGTAGACGGCAGGGGACCTACGAGCAGTACTTC. This translates into CASSRRQGTYEQYF.

The chain has TRBV5-4 and TRBJ1-1, with D possibly being TRBD1 (6 bases). The CDR3 runs 16 residues. CDR1 is SGHNT, CDR2 YYREEE, per germline (reference sequence). The V gene lost 4 bases and the J gene lost 6 bases, with 22 bases spanning the gap. The CDR3 loop is CASSPRLQGEDAEAFF. CDR3 nucleotides: TGTGCCAGCAGCCCCCGGTTACAGGGTGAGGATGCTGAAGCTTTCTTT.

In this sample, this clone turned up once. The genes are TRBV2 and TRBJ1-2, with D maybe TRBD1 (6 bases). The CDR3 length is 15 residues. Trimming removed 6 bases at V and 5 bases at J, with 19 bases between. CDR1 SNHLY and CDR2 FYNNEI come from the germline V gene. The CDR3 loop is CASRGNRDLNYGYTF. The CDR3 region has the DNA TGTGCCAGCAGAGGGAACAGGGACCTAAATTATGGCTACACCTTC.

The chain joins TRBV3-1 (or the pseudogene TRBV3-2) to TRBJ1-1, with D hard to call. CDR1 is LGHDT, CDR2 YNNKEL, per germline (reference sequence). Trimming took 1 base from V and 2 from J, leaving 11 bases between them. The CDR3 has 15 residues. The CDR3 DNA reads TGTGCCAGCAGCCAAGCCCTCGAAGCCAACACTGAAGCTTTCTTT. Translating gives CASSQALEANTEAFF.